This is a list of T cell receptor beta chains from one sample in a study of blood T cell repertoires in COVID-19. Clones were sequenced by immunoSEQ multiplex PCR, and TCRdb holds only the in-frame ones, with some missing. The sample has 140,000 to 150,000 clones, 85% to 90% seen once. The material sequenced was peripheral blood. The receptors here all came from a woman aged 55 to 70 with active COVID-19. Both conserved end residues are part of each CDR3. D genes are given only for firm matches. The listing skips clone size in some rows; elsewhere it reads once, few, many or a size class.

>TRBD1|NA|TRBV7-2|TRBJ2-1
CASSSTGTGYNEQFF
TGTGCCAGCAGCTCGACCGGGACAGGGTACAATGAGCAGTTCTTC
>TRBD1|NA|TRBV27|TRBJ1-6
CASSNTGATLHF
TGTGCCAGCAGCAACACAGGGGCCACCCTCCACTTT
>TRBD1|NA|TRBV5-4|TRBJ2-7
CASSLLADRVSVLEQYF
TGTGCCAGCAGCTTGCTCGCTGACAGGGTAAGCGTATTGGAGCAGTACTTC
>TRBD2|NA|TRBV7-2|TRBJ2-3
CASSLNPGASGTDTQYF
TGTGCCAGCAGCCTTAACCCCGGGGCTAGCGGAACAGATACGCAGTATTTT
>NA|NA|TRBV5-6|TRBJ1-3
CASSLKPRGSGNTIYF
TGTGCCAGCAGCTTAAAACCGAGAGGCTCTGGAAACACCATATATTTT
>TRBD2|NA|TRBV5-1|TRBJ2-2
CASSLSGPVRAGGPQFTGELFF
TGCGCCAGCAGCTTGTCTGGCCCGGTTCGGGCGGGAGGGCCCCAGTTCACCGGGGAGCTGTTTTTT
>NA|NA|TRBV3-1/TRBV3-2|TRBJ2-3
CASSQGAGRADTQYF
TGTGCCAGCAGCCAAGGGGCGGGACGGGCAGATACGCAGTATTTT
>TRBD2|NA|TRBV4-1|TRBJ2-1
CASSQELPGLAGDPGGQFF
TGCGCCAGCAGCCAAGAACTACCCGGACTAGCGGGAGATCCGGGGGGGCAGTTCTTC
>TRBD2|few|TRBV7-9|TRBJ2-7
CASSVAGGTYEQYF
TGTGCCAGCTCCGTAGCGGGAGGGACCTACGAGCAGTACTTC
>TRBD2|NA|TRBV7-2|TRBJ2-7
CASSRSALAGGDHEQYF
TGTGCCAGCAGTAGATCTGCTCTAGCGGGAGGGGACCACGAGCAGTACTTC